The next 22 T cell receptor beta chains were all read from a single sample in a study of tumor-infiltrating lymphocytes in primary liver carcinoma. The blood RNA (from unsorted whole blood) was obtained, and germline DNA was also extracted. Researchers generated TCR beta cDNA from approximately 0.55 ug of total RNA, relying on a constant-region primer. Three nested multiplex PCR rounds, a slightly modified ARM-PCR, produced the libraries for TCR beta. Two initial PCR rounds of around 9 cycles each paired TRBV1-TRBV30 forward primers with a C-beta reverse primer. Each CDR3 protein gets one entry after TCRdb re-called the multiplex PCR reads with MiXCR. Of 310,000 or so distinct CDR3 sequences in the sample, about two thirds were seen once. What was sequenced was peripheral blood. All receptors derive from a man aged 35 to 55 with primary liver carcinoma and hepatitis B virus infection.

This sequence joins TRBV6-1 and TRBJ1-2, with 7 bases aligning to TRBD1. Germline loops: CDR1 MNHNS, CDR2 SASEGT. This CDR3 is built from 16 residues. J gave up 0 bases and V 6 bases, and 10 bases lay outside the gene matches. The CDR3: CASSYGQEKANYGYTF. The CDR3 nucleotides are TGTGCCAGCAGCTATGGACAGGAAAAAGCTAACTATGGCTACACCTTC.

The genes are TRBV28 and TRBJ1-6; no clear D gene. The germline V gene has CDR1 MDHEN and CDR2 SYDVKM. The CDR3 runs to 13 residues. Between the trimmed V and J ends, which lost 5 bases and 9 bases, there was a span of 11 bases. The CDR3 DNA sequence: TGTGCCAGCAGTAACCCACCCCTTTCACCCCTCCACTTT. This sequence encodes CASSNPPLSPLHF.

There are many counts of this clonotype. The chain employs TRBV4-3 and TRBJ2-1, with D possibly TRBD2 on 5 matching bases. This CDR3 is 15 amino acids long. The V gene's germline CDR1 is LGHNA and CDR2 YSLEER. Trimming shortened V by 0 bases and J by 5 bases, and 11 bases separated the two germline ends. The DNA of the CDR3 is TGCGCCAGCAGCCAAGACGGCGGGTCCCACAATGAGCAGTTCTTC. This encodes CASSQDGGSHNEQFF.

Notes on this clonotype: This may arise from a read error, as a much more abundant clone is one base away. The V gene is TRBV4-2, the J gene TRBJ2-1, with D possibly matching TRBD2 (6 bases). Germline-derived CDR1 and CDR2 are LGHNA and YNFKEQ. This CDR3 spans 16 amino acids. CDR3 DNA: TGTGCCAGCAGCCAAGATCTTCTCGGGAGAAATAATGAGCGGTTCTTC. Its protein is CASSQDLLGRNNERFF.

For the CDR3, the DNA is TGTGCCATCAGACAGGGGCGCTCCTATAATTCACCCCTCCACTTT. Its translation is CAIRQGRSYNSPLHF. The chain joins TRBV12-3 or TRBV12-4 to TRBJ1-6, with 8 positions matching TRBD1. This CDR3 contains 15 residues. The trim removed 10 bases at V and 0 bases at J, leaving 5 bases unmatched.

This clonotype was recorded at least ten times. This chain joins TRBV6-1 and TRBJ1-4; 10 bases are shared with TRBD1. The CDR3 is made up of 15 amino acids. Germline loops: CDR1 MNHNS, CDR2 SASEGT. V dropped 7 bases and J dropped 7; count of bases not matched to a gene: 9. DNA for the CDR3: TGTGCCAGCAACCAACGCGGGACAGGGGCTGAAAAACTGTTTTTT. Protein: CASNQRGTGAEKLFF.

The chain is built from TRBV9 and TRBJ1-6, with 9 bases that match TRBD1. CDR3 size: 15 residues. J lost 7 bases, V lost 5 bases, and 7 bases had no gene match. Germline V gene sequence: CDR1 SGDLS, CDR2 YYNGEE. CDR3 protein: CASSEGGQGNSPLHF. The CDR3 DNA reads as TGTGCCAGCAGTGAGGGGGGACAGGGCAATTCACCCCTCCACTTT.

Turning to this clonotype: The CDR3 does not end in the conserved phenylalanine or tryptophan, so this is likely a read error. This chain links TRBV6-2 or TRBV6-3 with TRBJ1-5; tentatively, D is TRBD1 (6 bases). From germline, CDR1 is MNHEY and CDR2 SVGEGT. The CDR3 length is 13 residues. DNA for the CDR3: TGTGCCAACAGTGAACAGGGTTCTCAGCCCCAGCATATT. It is translated as CANSEQGSQPQHI.

Turning to this clonotype: A much larger clone lies one base from this, so it may be a read error. The genes are TRBV6-5 and TRBJ1-1; D is uncertain. CDR3 length: 14 residues. Germline CDR1 reads MNHEY; CDR2 reads SVGAGI. Trimming cost V 6 bases and J 3 bases, with 14 bases left between them. The CDR3 loop reads CASSNKDLYTEAFF. CDR3 bases: TGTGCCAGCAGCAACAAGGATTTATACACTGAAGCTTTCTTT.

This chain joins TRBV10-3 and TRBJ2-7, with 9 bases matching TRBD1. After removal of 3 bases from V and 2 bases from J, the junction contained 5 bases not matched to a gene. Germline V CDR1 and CDR2: ENHRY, SYGVKD. The CDR3 is 15 amino acids. CDR3 DNA sequence: TGTGCCATCAGTGACCCGGACAGGGGTCCCTACGAGCAGTACTTC. Its translation is CAISDPDRGPYEQYF.

In its sample, this clonotype was seen many times. This sequence joins TRBV5-1 and TRBJ2-5; TRBD2 aligns across 7 bases. The CDR3 sequence is 15 residues long. The ends lost 1 base at V and 1 base at J; junction bases unmatched: 4. Germline loops: CDR1 SGHRS, CDR2 YFSETQ. Here the CDR3 DNA reads TGCGCCAGCAGCTTGACGGGAGGTTCCCAAGAGACCCAGTACTTC. The encoded protein is CASSLTGGSQETQYF.

In its sample, this clonotype was seen a few times. The chain employs TRBV5-6 and TRBJ1-4; a weak D match, TRBD1 (6 bases). V was trimmed by 4 bases and J by 10 bases, leaving 8 bases between them. CDR1 is SGHDT and CDR2 is YYEEEE in the germline V gene. This CDR3 contains 11 residues. CDR3 sequence reads: CASSRGPKLFF. The CDR3 DNA follows: TGTGCCAGCAGCCGGGGGCCAAAACTGTTTTTT. The full variable domain, with the rest looked up from reference TRBV5-6 and TRBJ1-4, is DAGVTQSPTHLIKTRGQQVTLRCSPKSGHDTVSWYQQALGQGPQFIFQYYEEEERQRGNFPDRFSGHQFPNYSSELNVNALLLGDSALYLCASSRGPKLFFGSGTQLSVL.

In the case of this clonotype: A much larger clone differs by one base, so this may be a read error. The chain recombines TRBV5-1 with TRBJ2-7; D unclear. Germline assignment: CDR1 SGHRS and CDR2 YFSETQ. The CDR3 sequence is 14 residues long. CDR3 amino acids: CASSLERVSYKQYF. As DNA, the CDR3 is TGCGCCAGCAGCTTGGAAAGGGTGTCCTACAAGCAGTACTTC.

V usage is TRBV9 and J usage is TRBJ2-3, with D unclear. The CDR3 has 13 amino acids. The V gene's germline CDR1 is SGDLS and CDR2 YYNGEE. V lost 4 bases to trimming and J lost 3 bases, with 9 bases between them. The CDR3 sequence: CASSTQSTDTQYF. As DNA, the CDR3 is TGTGCCAGCAGCACCCAGAGTACAGATACGCAGTATTTT.

V and J are TRBV11-2 and TRBJ2-7; D is unresolved. This CDR3 is built from 14 residues. CDR1 and CDR2 (germline): SGHAT, FQNNGV. CDR3 bases: TGTGTCAACAACTGGTTTATCAACTCCTACGAGCAGTACTTC. This gives the protein CVNNWFINSYEQYF.

With respect to this clonotype: The junction shows a germline mismatch at one end, possibly a read error. CDR3 in amino acids: CTSSLAGRTMTF. The CDR3 DNA reads TGTACCAGCAGCTTAGCCGGGAGGACCATGACATTC. This chain connects TRBV11-2 to TRBJ2-5, with TRBD2 matching 7 bases. Germline values: CDR1 SGHAT, CDR2 FQNNGV. The CDR3 loop spans 12 amino acids.

V is TRBV4-3 and J is TRBJ2-2; D may match TRBD1 or TRBD2 (5 bases each). The germline V gene has CDR1 LGHNA and CDR2 YSLEER. The CDR3 extends over 17 amino acids. Trimming took 7 bases from V and 3 from J, leaving 21 bases between them. CDR3 residues: CASNQTFGTGYTGELFF. The CDR3 DNA is TGCGCCAGCAACCAGACCTTCGGGACCGGGTACACCGGGGAGCTGTTTTTT.

The table lists this clonotype with many counts. The chain employs TRBV4-1 and TRBJ2-5, with D hard to call. CDR1 is MGHRA and CDR2 is YSYEKL in the germline V gene. The CDR3 covers 13 residues. Trimming removed 2 bases at V and 5 bases at J, with 9 bases between. CDR3 sequence reads: CASSQNTPETQYF. DNA for the CDR3: TGCGCCAGCAGCCAAAACACTCCCGAGACCCAGTACTTC.

This clonotype was observed at least ten times. This rearrangement joins TRBV6-6 to TRBJ1-1; TRBD1 aligns across 7 bases. Germline-derived CDR1 and CDR2 are MNHNY and SVGAGI (reference sequence). The CDR3 is made up of 14 amino acids. V lost 0 bases to trimming and J lost 7 bases; unmatched junction nucleotides: 5. Here the CDR3 reads CASSYSGGIGEAFF. The CDR3 coding sequence is TGTGCCAGCAGTTACTCAGGGGGCATTGGTGAAGCTTTCTTT.

About this clonotype: The junction departs from the called germline gene at one end, perhaps through a read error. The gene calls are TRBV6-2 or TRBV6-3 and TRBJ2-2, with D possibly being TRBD2 (6 bases). The germline gives CDR1 MNHEY, CDR2 SVGEGT. The CDR3 is 13 amino acids. In nucleotides, the CDR3 is TGTACCAGCAGTGGTAGCGGAACCAGGGAGCTGTTTTTT. Translating it yields CTSSGSGTRELFF.

The chain joins TRBV5-1 to TRBJ2-3, with 11 bases fitting TRBD2. CDR1 and CDR2 (germline): SGHRS, YFSETQ. The junction had 9 bases not matched to a gene; V was cut back by 5 bases and J by 7 bases. This CDR3 has 15 residues. Written as DNA, the CDR3 is TGCGCCAGCAGTCCGCTAGCGGGAGGTCCAAATACGCAGTATTTT. The encoded protein is CASSPLAGGPNTQYF.

The chain carries TRBV28 and TRBJ1-1, with D unclear. V was cut by 7 bases and J by 8 bases, with 14 bases left in between. Germline V gene lookup returns CDR1 MDHEN and CDR2 SYDVKM. The CDR3 runs to 12 residues. The CDR3 loop reads CASIARETEAFF. The CDR3 DNA follows: TGTGCCAGCATCGCCCGGGAGACCGAAGCTTTCTTT.